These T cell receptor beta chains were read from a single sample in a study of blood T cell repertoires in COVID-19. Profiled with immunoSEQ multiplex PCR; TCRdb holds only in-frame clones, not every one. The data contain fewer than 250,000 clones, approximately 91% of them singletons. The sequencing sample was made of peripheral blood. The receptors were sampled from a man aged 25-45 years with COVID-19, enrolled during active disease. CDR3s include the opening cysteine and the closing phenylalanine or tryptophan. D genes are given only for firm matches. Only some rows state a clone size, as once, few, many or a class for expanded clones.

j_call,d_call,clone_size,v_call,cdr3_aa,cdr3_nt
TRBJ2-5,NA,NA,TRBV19,CASSPRGRGWETQYF,TGTGCCAGTAGTCCCCGGGGCAGGGGATGGGAGACCCAGTACTTC
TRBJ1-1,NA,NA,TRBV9,CASSVGTSLGNTEAFF,TGTGCCAGCAGCGTAGGGACTTCTTTAGGGAACACTGAAGCTTTCTTT
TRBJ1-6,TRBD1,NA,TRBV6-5,CASSSDRGSYNSPLHF,TGTGCCAGCAGTTCCGACAGGGGATCCTATAATTCACCCCTCCACTTT
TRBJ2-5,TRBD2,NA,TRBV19,CASTSGGTETQYF,TGTGCCAGTACTAGCGGGGGGACGGAGACCCAGTACTTC
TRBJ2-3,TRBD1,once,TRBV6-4,CASSDGQGSDTQYF,TGTGCCAGCAGTGATGGACAGGGGTCAGATACGCAGTATTTT
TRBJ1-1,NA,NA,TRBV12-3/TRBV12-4,CASTFSGGPGAFF,TGTGCCAGCACCTTCTCCGGCGGCCCGGGGGCTTTCTTT
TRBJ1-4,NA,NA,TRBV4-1,CASSQVVENEKLFF,TGCGCCAGCAGCCAAGTAGTAGAAAATGAAAAACTGTTTTTT
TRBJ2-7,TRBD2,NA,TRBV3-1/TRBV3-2,CASSYGTSGLEQYF,TGTGCCAGCAGCTACGGGACTAGCGGGCTCGAGCAGTACTTC
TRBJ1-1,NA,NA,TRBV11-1,CASSRSRENTEAFF,TGTGCCAGCAGCCGGTCTCGGGAGAACACTGAAGCTTTCTTT
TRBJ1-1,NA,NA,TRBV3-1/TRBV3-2,CASSQELVMNTEAFF,TGTGCCAGCAGCCAAGAGTTAGTTATGAACACTGAAGCTTTCTTT
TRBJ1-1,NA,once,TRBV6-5,CASTSRAGVTEAFF,TGTGCCAGCACTTCACGCGCGGGTGTCACTGAAGCTTTCTTT
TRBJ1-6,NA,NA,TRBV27,CASSLVPQGFNSPLHF,TGTGCCAGCAGTTTAGTCCCCCAGGGATTTAATTCACCCCTCCACTTT
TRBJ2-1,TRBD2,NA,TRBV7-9,CASSPIGGANEQFF,TGTGCCAGCAGCCCCATCGGGGGGGCAAACGAGCAGTTCTTC
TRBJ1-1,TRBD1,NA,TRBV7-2,CASSLVRPGQEAFF,TGTGCCAGCAGCTTAGTGAGACCGGGACAGGAAGCTTTCTTT
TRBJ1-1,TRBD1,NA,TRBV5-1,CASSPLASGGFGTEAFF,TGCGCCAGCAGCCCTCTGGCGTCAGGGGGCTTTGGCACTGAAGCTTTCTTT
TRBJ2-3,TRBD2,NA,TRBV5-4,CASSQLTSGRSSTDTQYF,TGTGCCAGCAGCCAGCTGACTAGCGGGAGATCTAGCACAGATACGCAGTATTTT
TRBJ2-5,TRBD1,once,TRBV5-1,CASSLVGTEETQYF,TGCGCCAGCAGCTTGGTAGGGACAGAAGAGACCCAGTACTTC
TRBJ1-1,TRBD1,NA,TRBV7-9,CASSWGQSEAFF,TGTGCCAGCAGCTGGGGACAGTCTGAAGCTTTCTTT
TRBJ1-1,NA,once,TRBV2,CASSQQGYTEAFF,TGTGCCAGCAGTCAACAGGGTTACACTGAAGCTTTCTTT
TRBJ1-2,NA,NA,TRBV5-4,CASSLGLGQSTAYGYGYTF,TGTGCCAGCAGCTTGGGGTTAGGACAGTCCACGGCGTACGGCTATGGCTACACCTTC
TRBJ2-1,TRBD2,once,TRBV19,CASSSTSGDNEQFF,TGTGCCAGTAGCTCGACTAGCGGTGACAATGAGCAGTTCTTC
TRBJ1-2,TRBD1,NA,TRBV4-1,CASSQGDRSNYGYTF,TGCGCCAGCAGCCAAGGGGACAGGTCTAACTATGGCTACACCTTC
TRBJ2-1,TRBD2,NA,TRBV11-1,CASSLTSGVYNEQFF,TGTGCCAGCAGCTTAACTAGCGGGGTATACAATGAGCAGTTCTTC
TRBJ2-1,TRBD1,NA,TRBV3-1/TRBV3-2,CASSQDLGTGGTVDEQFF,TGTGCCAGCAGCCAAGATCTCGGGACAGGGGGCACCGTCGATGAGCAGTTCTTC
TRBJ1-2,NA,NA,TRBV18,CASSPLARREVRTGGYTF,TGTGCCAGCTCACCACTTGCCCGAAGAGAAGTTAGAACGGGTGGCTACACCTTC
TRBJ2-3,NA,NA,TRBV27,CASSLRGASTDTQYF,TGTGCCAGCAGTTTACGGGGGGCTAGCACAGATACGCAGTATTTT
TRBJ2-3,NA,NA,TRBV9,CASSTGEFTDTQYF,TGTGCCAGCAGCACGGGAGAATTCACAGATACGCAGTATTTT
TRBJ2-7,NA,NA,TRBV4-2,CASSQGRNGGYEQYF,TGTGCCAGCAGCCAAGGACGGAACGGGGGCTACGAGCAGTACTTC
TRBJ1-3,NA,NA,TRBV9,CASSVAGGGSGNTIYF,TGTGCCAGCAGCGTAGCAGGCGGGGGCTCTGGAAACACCATATATTTT
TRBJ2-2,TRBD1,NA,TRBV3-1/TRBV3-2,CASSPTRQGLGTGELFF,TGTGCCAGCAGCCCGACCCGACAGGGGTTAGGGACCGGGGAGCTGTTTTTT
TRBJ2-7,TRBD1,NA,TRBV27,CASSLIGDRPYEQYF,TGTGCCAGCAGTTTAATCGGGGACAGGCCCTACGAGCAGTACTTC
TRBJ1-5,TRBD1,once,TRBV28,CASTRGDRVYSNQPQHF,TGTGCCAGCACCCGGGGGGACAGGGTCTATAGCAATCAGCCCCAGCATTTT
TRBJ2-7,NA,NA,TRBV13,CASSLEAGEQYF,TGTGCCAGCAGCTTGGAAGCAGGCGAGCAGTACTTC
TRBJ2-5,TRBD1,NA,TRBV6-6,CASSPRPGQGMKTQYF,TGTGCCAGCAGCCCACGACCGGGACAGGGGATGAAGACCCAGTACTTC
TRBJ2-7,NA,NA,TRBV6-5,CASSYGGGVVYEQYF,TGTGCCAGCAGTTACGGCGGAGGGGTGGTCTACGAGCAGTACTTC
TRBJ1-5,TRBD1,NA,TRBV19,CASSIRVVRGASNQPQHF,TGTGCCAGTAGTATCCGGGTGGTCAGGGGGGCTAGCAATCAGCCCCAGCATTTT
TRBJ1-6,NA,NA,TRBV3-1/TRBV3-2,CASSQEGQNSPLHF,TGTGCCAGCAGCCAAGAGGGACAAAATTCACCCCTCCACTTT
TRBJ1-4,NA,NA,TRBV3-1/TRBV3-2,CASSTAHTTNEKLFF,TGTGCCAGCAGTACCGCCCACACAACTAATGAAAAACTGTTTTTT
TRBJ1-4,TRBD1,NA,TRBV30,CAWGDRVLEKLFF,TGTGCCTGGGGCGACAGGGTCTTGGAAAAACTGTTTTTT
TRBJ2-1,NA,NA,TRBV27,CASSFSHLTVYNEQFF,TGTGCCAGCAGTTTTTCCCACCTAACGGTTTACAATGAGCAGTTCTTC
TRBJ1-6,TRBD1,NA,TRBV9,CASSMGTGNSYNSPLHF,TGTGCCAGCAGCATGGGGACAGGCAACTCCTATAATTCACCCCTCCACTTT
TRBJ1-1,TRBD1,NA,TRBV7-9,CASSLGEGQGARSTEAFF,TGTGCCAGCAGCTTAGGGGAGGGACAGGGGGCTAGAAGCACTGAAGCTTTCTTT
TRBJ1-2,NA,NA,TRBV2,CASLGGRREGYTF,TGTGCCAGCCTCGGGGGGCGAAGGGAAGGCTACACCTTC
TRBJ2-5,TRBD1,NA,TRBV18,CASSPDAGGQETQYF,TGTGCCAGCTCACCAGATGCAGGGGGCCAAGAGACCCAGTACTTC
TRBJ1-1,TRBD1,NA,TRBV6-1,CASSERGQGRWAFF,TGTGCCAGCAGTGAAAGGGGGCAGGGGCGCTGGGCTTTCTTT
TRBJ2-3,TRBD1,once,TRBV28,CASSTGTGGSISTDTQYF,TGTGCCAGCAGCACCGGGACAGGGGGCTCCATTTCCACAGATACGCAGTATTTT
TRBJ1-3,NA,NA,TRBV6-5,CASTSSGNTIYF,TGTGCCAGCACCAGCTCTGGAAACACCATATATTTT
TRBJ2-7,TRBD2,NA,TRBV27,CASSPPRLAGALVSSYEQYF,TGTGCCAGCAGTCCGCCCCGACTAGCGGGGGCCCTTGTGAGCTCCTACGAGCAGTACTTC
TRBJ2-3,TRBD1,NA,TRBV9,CASSSYQGATPDTQYF,TGTGCCAGCAGCTCCTACCAGGGGGCCACACCAGATACGCAGTATTTT
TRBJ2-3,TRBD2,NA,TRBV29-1,CSVEDWGLPSTDTQYF,TGCAGCGTTGAAGATTGGGGACTACCCAGCACAGATACGCAGTATTTT
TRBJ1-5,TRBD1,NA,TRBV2,CASSGGPGQGSQPQHF,TGTGCCAGCAGTGGGGGGCCGGGACAGGGGTCTCAGCCCCAGCATTTT
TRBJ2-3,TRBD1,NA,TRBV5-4,CASSDPSYRGLADTQYF,TGTGCCAGCAGCGACCCATCATACAGGGGATTGGCAGATACGCAGTATTTT
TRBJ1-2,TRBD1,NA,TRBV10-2,CASSESGTGSSGYTF,TGCGCCAGCAGTGAGTCCGGGACAGGGTCGAGTGGCTACACCTTC